Listed below are T cell receptor beta chains from one sample, sequenced in a study of T cells in tumors after PD-1 blockade. This table comes from immunoSEQ multiplex PCR, and its TCRdb copy is limited to in-frame clones, with some not included. Here the sample spans about 14,000 clones, 80% to 85% being singletons. This specimen was PBMCs, taken after anti-PD-1 treatment. These receptor sequences come from a human donor with basal cell carcinoma. Each CDR3 is given with its conserved first and last residue. D genes are given only for firm matches. The size of a clone is reported for some rows only, either as once, few or many, or as a class for expanded clones.

. TRBJ1-3 . TRBV7-8 CASSLTDIASGNTIYF TGTGCCAGCAGCTTAACGGACATCGCGTCTGGAAACACCATATATTTT
. TRBJ1-5 . TRBV4-1 CASSQRSLNQPQHF TGCGCCAGCAGCCAAAGATCACTTAATCAGCCCCAGCATTTT
TRBD1 TRBJ2-5 . TRBV28 CASSPRTGGIETQYF TGTGCCAGCAGTCCCCGGACAGGGGGCATAGAGACCCAGTACTTC
TRBD1 TRBJ2-2 . TRBV5-1 CASSPRTGTGELFF TGCGCCAGCAGCCCAAGGACAGGCACCGGGGAGCTGTTTTTT
. TRBJ1-1 once TRBV28 CASKGRSMGNTEAFF TGTGCCAGCAAAGGACGTTCCATGGGGAACACTGAAGCTTTCTTT
. TRBJ1-6 . TRBV30 CAWVQGTSPLHF TGTGCCTGGGTACAGGGAACTTCACCCCTCCACTTT
TRBD1 TRBJ2-1 . TRBV2 CATSGQGGWERQFF TGTGCCACCTCGGGACAGGGGGGTTGGGAACGGCAGTTCTTC
. TRBJ2-2 . TRBV12-3/TRBV12-4 CASSLGAGELFF TGTGCCAGCAGTTTAGGGGCCGGGGAGCTGTTTTTT
TRBD1 TRBJ2-7 . TRBV2 CASSVTGALLRSASYEQYF TGTGCCAGCAGTGTAACAGGGGCTTTGCTACGATCCGCCTCCTACGAGCAGTACTTC
. TRBJ2-7 . TRBV30 CAWSVPAQSRYEQYF TGTGCCTGGAGTGTACCAGCTCAATCACGCTACGAGCAGTACTTC
. TRBJ2-7 . TRBV28 CASSLAGPSREQYF TGTGCCAGCAGTTTAGCCGGACCGTCTAGGGAGCAGTACTTC
. TRBJ2-3 . TRBV18 CASSPPNFPDTQYF TGTGCCAGCTCACCACCGAACTTCCCAGATACGCAGTATTTT
. TRBJ1-6 . TRBV6-4 CASRRDYNSPLHF TGTGCCAGCCGGCGGGATTATAATTCACCCCTCCACTTT
. TRBJ2-3 once TRBV7-2 CASSLGGSAPTDTQYF TGTGCCAGCAGCTTAGGTGGATCAGCCCCCACAGATACGCAGTATTTT
. TRBJ1-5 . TRBV5-5 CASSSFWSGTRNQPQHF TGTGCCAGCAGCTCATTTTGGTCCGGGACACGCAATCAGCCCCAGCATTTT
. TRBJ1-4 once TRBV19 CASRLRGSTNEKLFF TGTGCCAGTAGGCTACGGGGCTCAACTAATGAAAAACTGTTTTTT
. TRBJ1-2 . TRBV6-1 CASSDDVGYGYTF TGTGCCAGCAGTGACGACGTGGGCTATGGCTACACCTTC
. TRBJ1-2 . TRBV19 CASSIIGGRGYTF TGTGCCAGTAGTATTATCGGTGGACGCGGCTACACCTTC
TRBD1 TRBJ1-3 . TRBV4-1 CASSRGDTGAGNTIYF TGCGCCAGCAGCCGGGGAGATACAGGGGCCGGAAACACCATATATTTT
. TRBJ2-1 . TRBV5-1 CASSPRTNEQFF TGCGCCAGCAGCCCCAGGACCAATGAGCAGTTCTTC
. TRBJ2-2 . TRBV21-1 CASSPGDVSGELFF TGTGCCAGCAGCCCCGGCGACGTGTCCGGGGAGCTGTTTTTT
. TRBJ1-1 . TRBV28 CASSLLQGGTEAFF TGTGCCAGCAGCCTCCTTCAGGGAGGCACTGAAGCTTTCTTT
. TRBJ1-2 . TRBV10-3 CAISEPRDSHYGYTF TGTGCCATCAGTGAGCCCCGGGACTCCCACTATGGCTACACCTTC
. TRBJ2-2 . TRBV27 CASTPYWTHTGELFF TGTGCCAGCACCCCATATTGGACCCATACCGGGGAGCTGTTTTTT
. TRBJ1-2 . TRBV28 CASSRTGHHGYTF TGTGCCAGCAGCCGAACGGGACACCATGGCTACACCTTC
. TRBJ2-1 . TRBV2 CASSDRNEQFF TGTGCCAGCAGTGACCGTAATGAGCAGTTCTTC
TRBD1 TRBJ1-2 . TRBV28 CASRNRDRGHYGYTF TGTGCCAGCAGGAACCGGGACAGGGGCCACTATGGCTACACCTTC
TRBD2 TRBJ2-3 . TRBV24-1 CATSDTASGSPDTQYF TGTGCCACCAGTGATACCGCTAGCGGGAGTCCAGATACGCAGTATTTT
TRBD1 TRBJ1-1 . TRBV7-9 CASSIGQGRVAFF TGTGCCAGCAGCATTGGACAGGGGAGGGTGGCTTTCTTT
. TRBJ2-2 . TRBV18 CASSHDMPSNTGELFF TGTGCCAGCTCACACGACATGCCATCGAACACCGGGGAGCTGTTTTTT
. TRBJ2-5 . TRBV5-1 CASSLRTQETQYF TGCGCCAGCAGCTTGCGGACCCAAGAGACCCAGTACTTC
TRBD1 TRBJ2-1 . TRBV25-1 CASSEYRDRGSYNEQFF TGTGCCAGCAGTGAATATAGGGACAGGGGTTCCTACAATGAGCAGTTCTTC
. TRBJ1-3 few TRBV7-9 CASSRILDTIYF TGTGCCAGCAGCAGGATTTTAGACACCATATATTTT
TRBD1 TRBJ2-7 . TRBV5-4 CASSLDGTGTYEQYF TGTGCCAGCAGCTTGGACGGGACAGGGACCTACGAGCAGTACTTC
TRBD2 TRBJ2-5 . TRBV5-1 CASSLGLAEYQETQYF TGCGCCAGCAGTTTGGGACTAGCGGAGTACCAAGAGACCCAGTACTTC
. TRBJ2-1 . TRBV7-9 CASSLAGGRNNEQFF TGTGCCAGCAGCTTAGCTGGCGGGCGTAACAATGAGCAGTTCTTC
TRBD2 TRBJ2-5 once TRBV19 CASSTPGASGGQETQYF TGTGCCAGTAGTACCCCCGGAGCGTCGGGGGGTCAAGAGACCCAGTACTTC
. TRBJ1-1 . TRBV25-1 CASSTTGPMNTEAFF TGTGCCAGCAGTACAACAGGGCCCATGAACACTGAAGCTTTCTTT
TRBD2 TRBJ2-7 . TRBV24-1 CATSGGLADSYEQYF TGTGCCACCAGTGGGGGACTAGCGGACTCCTACGAGCAGTACTTC
. TRBJ2-3 medium-sized TRBV10-3 CAISDGLDRDTQYF TGTGCCATCAGTGACGGACTGGATCGCGATACGCAGTATTTT
TRBD1 TRBJ2-7 . TRBV28 CASRAGTGAYEQYF TGTGCCAGCAGAGCCGGGACAGGGGCCTACGAGCAGTACTTC
. TRBJ2-7 . TRBV18 CASSPPDGFYEQYF TGTGCCAGCTCACCTCCCGACGGATTCTACGAGCAGTACTTC
. TRBJ1-2 . TRBV7-8 CASSPDRLPLDGYTF TGTGCCAGCAGCCCAGACCGGCTACCCCTTGATGGCTACACCTTC
TRBD1 TRBJ2-7 . TRBV5-1 CASSLARGQGVYEQYF TGCGCCAGCAGCTTGGCCAGAGGACAGGGGGTCTACGAGCAGTACTTC
TRBD1 TRBJ1-5 . TRBV6-6 CASSYLGQGDQPQHF TGTGCCAGCAGTTACTTGGGGCAGGGGGATCAGCCCCAGCATTTT
. TRBJ2-5 . TRBV28 CASSFSWEYQETQYF TGTGCCAGCAGTTTTTCCTGGGAGTACCAAGAGACCCAGTACTTC
TRBD1 TRBJ2-5 . TRBV5-1 CASSLGTGSGETQYF TGCGCCAGCAGCCTGGGGACAGGGAGTGGAGAGACCCAGTACTTC
. TRBJ2-7 . TRBV11-1 CASSPQGTAGYEQYF TGTGCCAGCAGCCCCCAGGGTACGGCGGGCTACGAGCAGTACTTC
TRBD1 TRBJ2-6 . TRBV2 CASTGQWRTAGANVLTF TGTGCCAGCACGGGACAGTGGAGGACCGCTGGGGCCAACGTCCTGACTTTC
. TRBJ1-5 . TRBV6-1 CASSEVNWINQPQHF TGTGCCAGCAGTGAAGTAAACTGGATAAATCAGCCCCAGCATTTT
. TRBJ2-7 . TRBV7-6 CASSSGTGGAAYEQYF TGTGCCAGCAGCTCCGGCACGGGGGGCGCAGCCTACGAGCAGTACTTC
. TRBJ2-7 . TRBV28 CASEGVGGHEQYF TGTGCCAGCGAGGGGGTAGGCGGACACGAGCAGTACTTC